Listed below are T cell receptor beta chains from one sample, sequenced in a study of PD-1 blockade in classical Hodgkin lymphoma. This table comes from immunoSEQ multiplex PCR, and its TCRdb copy is limited to in-frame clones, with some not included. The sample includes roughly 70,000 clones, 71% of them seen just once. The source was peripheral blood mononuclear cells (PBMCs), collected before the second cycle of nivolumab. These TCRs come from a human donor with classical Hodgkin lymphoma. Each CDR3 is given with its conserved first and last residue. The order of the fields is J gene, D gene, V gene, clone size, CDR3 protein, CDR3 DNA. The D gene is left open where the match is weak. For some rows the clone size is stated as once, few or many, or as a class when expanded; others skip it.

TRBJ1-5	-	TRBV10-3	-	CAISESFLPNQPQHF	TGTGCCATCAGTGAGTCTTTTCTTCCCAATCAGCCCCAGCATTTT
TRBJ2-1	-	TRBV9	-	CASSASHRLGSYNEQFF	TGTGCCAGCAGCGCCAGTCACAGGCTTGGCTCCTACAATGAGCAGTTCTTC
TRBJ1-3	-	TRBV13	-	CASSSAGNTIYF	TGTGCCAGCAGTTCCGCTGGAAACACCATATATTTT
TRBJ1-4	-	TRBV6-1	-	CASIGETNEKLFF	TGTGCCAGCATTGGGGAGACTAATGAAAAACTGTTTTTT
TRBJ2-1	-	TRBV12-5	-	CASGLSSSYNEQFF	TGTGCTAGTGGTTTGTCGAGCTCCTACAATGAGCAGTTCTTC
TRBJ1-6	-	TRBV6-6	-	CASRRQEYNSPLHF	TGTGCCAGCAGAAGACAGGAATATAATTCACCCCTCCACTTT
TRBJ2-2	-	TRBV7-9	-	CASSLDTGELFF	TGTGCCAGCAGCTTAGACACCGGGGAGCTGTTTTTT
TRBJ1-1	-	TRBV5-1	-	CASSLEMNTEAFF	TGCGCCAGCAGCTTGGAGATGAACACTGAAGCTTTCTTT
TRBJ1-5	-	TRBV19	few	CASSIRQPQVGGPQHF	TGTGCCAGTAGTATACGTCAGCCACAGGTCGGAGGGCCCCAGCATTTT
TRBJ1-2	-	TRBV2	-	CASSEAKLSYGYTF	TGTGCCAGCAGTGAAGCTAAACTCAGCTATGGCTACACCTTC
TRBJ2-7	-	TRBV5-5	-	CASSLESYEQYF	TGTGCCAGCAGCTTGGAATCCTACGAGCAGTACTTC
TRBJ2-3	TRBD2	TRBV27	-	CASSRQSSGLTDTQYF	TGTGCCAGCAGCCGACAATCTAGCGGACTCACAGATACGCAGTATTTT
TRBJ2-1	-	TRBV12-5	-	CASGSFAGDEQFF	TGTGCTAGTGGTTCCTTTGCGGGTGATGAGCAGTTCTTC
TRBJ2-3	-	TRBV29-1	-	CSVGTDTQYF	TGCAGCGTCGGCACAGATACGCAGTATTTT
TRBJ2-7	TRBD1	TRBV7-3	-	CASSRGTGGYEQYF	TGTGCCAGCAGCCGGGGGACAGGGGGATACGAGCAGTACTTC
TRBJ1-6	-	TRBV30	-	CAWSNRGIGSPLHF	TGTGCCTGGAGTAATAGGGGAATAGGTTCACCCCTCCACTTT
TRBJ2-3	-	TRBV5-8	few	CASTFEPHYTDTQYF	TGTGCCAGCACCTTCGAGCCCCACTACACAGATACGCAGTATTTT
TRBJ2-5	-	TRBV5-6	-	CASSLVDTQETQYF	TGTGCCAGCAGCTTGGTTGACACCCAAGAGACCCAGTACTTC
TRBJ2-3	TRBD2	TRBV5-4	-	CASSSGLADSTDTQYF	TGTGCCAGCAGCTCCGGACTAGCGGATAGCACAGATACGCAGTATTTT
TRBJ2-7	TRBD2	TRBV5-1	-	CASSLGDYPYEQYF	TGCGCCAGCAGCTTGGGGGACTACCCCTACGAGCAGTACTTC
TRBJ2-3	-	TRBV2	-	CASLKGIGGPGDTQYF	TGTGCCAGCCTTAAGGGAATCGGGGGGCCGGGAGATACGCAGTATTTT
TRBJ2-2	TRBD1	TRBV28	-	CASSLTGDTGELFF	TGTGCCAGCAGTTTAACAGGGGACACCGGGGAGCTGTTTTTT
TRBJ2-3	-	TRBV5-1	-	CASSLGISTDTQYF	TGCGCCAGCAGCTTGGGGATAAGCACAGATACGCAGTATTTT
TRBJ1-2	-	TRBV25-1	-	CASSEPGSYYGYTF	TGTGCCAGCAGTGAACCCGGGAGTTACTATGGCTACACCTTC
TRBJ1-1	-	TRBV19	once	CASSGRGLGAFF	TGTGCCAGTAGCGGGAGGGGCTTGGGCGCTTTCTTT
TRBJ2-2	-	TRBV5-5	-	CASSLAGNRELFF	TGTGCCAGCAGCTTGGCGGGGAATAGGGAGCTGTTTTTT
TRBJ1-6	-	TRBV5-1	-	CASSLDPGGNSPLHF	TGCGCCAGCAGCTTGGACCCCGGGGGGAATTCACCCCTCCACTTT
TRBJ1-2	-	TRBV19	-	CASTKGSGVGYTF	TGTGCCAGTACCAAAGGCTCAGGGGTAGGCTACACCTTC
TRBJ2-7	-	TRBV28	few	CASSSETGEQYF	TGTGCCAGCAGTTCCGAGACCGGCGAGCAGTACTTC
TRBJ2-2	TRBD2	TRBV9	-	CASGPGASGGVTGELFF	TGTGCCAGCGGGCCCGGGGCTAGCGGGGGGGTCACCGGGGAGCTGTTTTTT
TRBJ2-7	-	TRBV10-1	-	CASSESQRPGDEQYF	TGCGCCAGCAGTGAGTCCCAGAGGCCCGGGGACGAGCAGTACTTC
TRBJ1-2	-	TRBV7-2	-	CASSRTSGSNYGYTF	TGTGCCAGCAGCCGTACATCAGGGTCAAACTATGGCTACACCTTC
TRBJ1-4	-	TRBV28	-	CASSGGEEKLFF	TGTGCCAGCAGTGGGGGCGAAGAAAAACTGTTTTTT